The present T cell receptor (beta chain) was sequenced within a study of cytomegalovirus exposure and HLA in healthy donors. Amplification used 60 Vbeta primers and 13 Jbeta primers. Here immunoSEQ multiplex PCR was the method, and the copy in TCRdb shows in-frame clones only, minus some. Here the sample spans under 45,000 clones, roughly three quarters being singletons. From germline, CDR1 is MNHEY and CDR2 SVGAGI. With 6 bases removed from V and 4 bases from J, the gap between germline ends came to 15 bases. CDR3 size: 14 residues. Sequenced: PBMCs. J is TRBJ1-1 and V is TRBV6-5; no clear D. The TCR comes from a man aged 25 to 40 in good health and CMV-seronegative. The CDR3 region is CASSTRRGGTEAFF. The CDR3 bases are TGTGCCAGCAGCACAAGACGAGGAGGCACTGAAGCTTTCTTT.